Listed here are 2 T cell receptor beta chains from one sample, sequenced in a study of blood T cell repertoires in COVID-19 (TCRdb year 2020). Libraries were made using the immunoSEQ multiplex PCR assay. Drawn from immuneACCESS, this table holds only the in-frame rearrangements with V and J called that TCRdb kept. Clones are partly lost; checked studies trace under half to an unresolved V gene and leave the rest unexplained. The sample has 55,000 to 65,000 clones on record, approximately 78% of them singletons. Roughly 12% of the sample is held by the ten biggest clonotypes. Source material: peripheral blood. These receptors were taken from a human donor in a cohort sampled during active COVID-19.

This clone was found a few times. This rearrangement joins TRBV19 to TRBJ2-2, with D tentatively TRBD2 (5 bases). The CDR3 runs to 15 residues. Trimming shortened V by 3 bases and J by 2 bases, and 10 bases separated the two germline ends. The germline CDR1 and CDR2 sequences are LNHDA and SQIVND (reference sequence). CDR3 protein: CASSIPGGNTGELFF. CDR3 in DNA: TGTGCCAGTAGTATCCCAGGAGGTAACACCGGGGAGCTGTTTTTT.

The genes are TRBV7-9 and TRBJ1-1; D remains ambiguous. V was cut by 7 bases and J by 0 bases, with 9 bases left in between. CDR3 size: 13 residues. Germline V gives CDR1 SEHNR, CDR2 FQNEAQ (reference sequence). The CDR3 bases are TGTGCCAGCAAGAGGAGTTTGAACACTGAAGCTTTCTTT. Residues: CASKRSLNTEAFF.